The text below deals with one TCR beta chain. The V gene's germline CDR1 is MNHNS and CDR2 SASEGT. J lost 3 bases, V lost 1 base, and 12 bases had no gene match. The CDR3 consists of 18 residues. This entry belongs to a study of blood T cell repertoires in COVID-19. Authors' analysis steps: Counts of nucleated cells, estimated from reference gene primer amplification, were obtained. Libraries were prepared by immunoSEQ multiplex PCR; TCRdb keeps only in-frame clonotypes and omits some of them. V and J calls and clone size are those listed in that table; D and trimming were worked out from the DNA. The sample includes 90,000 to 110,000 clones, 85% to 90% of them seen just once.

The specimen sequenced was peripheral blood. The chain carries TRBV6-1 and TRBJ2-3; 8 bases align to TRBD1. The clonotype comes from a human donor in a cohort sampled during active COVID-19. CDR3 region: CASSEGAAGGFRTDTQYF. CDR3 in DNA: TGTGCCAGCAGTGAAGGGGCCGCAGGGGGCTTTAGGACAGATACGCAGTATTTT.